These T cell receptor beta chains were read from a single sample in a study of preoperative IRX-2 immunotherapy in early breast cancer. The table came from immunoSEQ multiplex PCR; TCRdb's copy has only in-frame clones and leaves some out. Of roughly 93,000 clones listed, roughly 89% are singletons. The sequences come from tumor tissue, collected after IRX-2 immunotherapy. These TCRs come from a human donor with breast cancer. Each CDR3 is given without its conserved first and last residue. Each record gives: D gene, J gene, V gene, CDR3 protein. D genes are given only for firm matches.

d_gene: TRBD1; j_gene: TRBJ1-1; v_gene: TRBV19; CDR3aa: ATGGTGVMNTEAF
d_gene: TRBD2; j_gene: TRBJ2-3; v_gene: TRBV18; CDR3aa: ASSPPGRGDTQY
d_gene: .; j_gene: TRBJ2-2; v_gene: TRBV7-1; CDR3aa: ASSLGQGLSTGELF
d_gene: TRBD1; j_gene: TRBJ2-1; v_gene: TRBV9; CDR3aa: ASSFQTGGNEQF
d_gene: TRBD1; j_gene: TRBJ2-7; v_gene: TRBV18; CDR3aa: ASSIGTGDYEQY
d_gene: TRBD1; j_gene: TRBJ2-2; v_gene: TRBV10-1; CDR3aa: ASSGVAGGAGELF
d_gene: TRBD2; j_gene: TRBJ2-1; v_gene: TRBV11-3; CDR3aa: ASSPTSGPGNEQF
d_gene: TRBD2; j_gene: TRBJ2-7; v_gene: TRBV6-4; CDR3aa: ASSSFLLADSYEQY
d_gene: TRBD1; j_gene: TRBJ2-7; v_gene: TRBV6-8; CDR3aa: ASTRQGTDEQY
d_gene: TRBD1; j_gene: TRBJ2-1; v_gene: TRBV29-1; CDR3aa: SATDRAVEQF
d_gene: .; j_gene: TRBJ1-2; v_gene: TRBV4-1; CDR3aa: ASSQDRGRDGYT
d_gene: TRBD1; j_gene: TRBJ1-5; v_gene: TRBV28; CDR3aa: ASRKTGKSNQPQH
d_gene: .; j_gene: TRBJ1-3; v_gene: TRBV11-1; CDR3aa: ASYDGVSGNTIY
d_gene: .; j_gene: TRBJ2-2; v_gene: TRBV5-1; CDR3aa: ASSLAGRGGTGELF
d_gene: TRBD1; j_gene: TRBJ1-4; v_gene: TRBV6-4; CDR3aa: ASNRGRDEKLF
d_gene: .; j_gene: TRBJ2-3; v_gene: TRBV6-8; CDR3aa: ASSSLLGDTQY
d_gene: .; j_gene: TRBJ2-5; v_gene: TRBV6-8; CDR3aa: ASTGVSRQETQY